The table lists the clone carrying this TCR beta chain with many counts. These data originate in a study of T cells in Graves' hyperthyroidism and ophthalmopathy. The TCR beta CDR3 regions underwent amplification using RNA transcripts as the source. TCR CDR3 regions were first amplified by RT-PCR with HTBI primers. TCRdb used MiXCR to reprocess the multiplex PCR reads, holding one entry per CDR3 protein. The sample records fewer than 350,000 distinct CDR3 sequences, about 20% being singletons. CDR3 length equals 13 residues. Trimming took off 6 bases at V and 4 bases at J, with 11 bases between the two ends. Germline V gene data show CDR1 as MDHEN and CDR2 as SYDVKM.

The sequence came from a woman aged 50 to 60 with Graves' hyperthyroidism. Sequenced material: blood. This chain uses TRBV28 with TRBJ2-3; the D gene is possibly TRBD2 (6 bases). The CDR3 reads CASRRLDSDTQYF. The DNA for the CDR3 is TGTGCCAGCAGACGACTAGACTCAGATACGCAGTATTTT.